The rows below give T cell receptor beta chains drawn from one sample of a study of blood T cell repertoires in COVID-19. Measured with immunoSEQ multiplex PCR; TCRdb has only the in-frame clones, and not every one. This table holds under 130,000 clones, 84% found once. The sample taken for sequencing was peripheral blood. These receptors all come from a human donor in a cohort sampled during active COVID-19. Both conserved end residues are part of each CDR3. The D gene is left open where the match is weak.

j_call,v_call,d_call,cdr3_aa,cdr3_nt
TRBJ2-5,TRBV5-1,TRBD1,CASSQVAQGARETQYF,TGCGCCAGCAGCCAAGTCGCGCAGGGGGCGCGAGAGACCCAGTACTTC
TRBJ1-2,TRBV2,TRBD1,CANSQGMRGYTF,TGTGCCAACTCACAGGGGATGCGTGGCTACACCTTC
TRBJ1-6,TRBV28,TRBD1,CASSPPTGVNSPLHF,TGTGCCAGCAGTCCCCCAACAGGGGTTAATTCACCCCTCCACTTT
TRBJ2-1,TRBV10-2,TRBD2,CASSERLAGSFF,TGCGCCAGCAGTGAAAGACTAGCGGGGTCGTTCTTC
TRBJ2-1,TRBV7-2,TRBD2,CASSSSGSHYNEQFF,TGTGCCAGCAGCAGTAGCGGGAGCCACTACAATGAGCAGTTCTTC
TRBJ2-5,TRBV7-2,TRBD2,CASSFSGGPEETQYF,TGTGCCAGCAGCTTTAGCGGGGGGCCCGAAGAGACCCAGTACTTC
TRBJ1-3,TRBV3-1/TRBV3-2,-,CASSQGGVRGNTIYF,TGTGCCAGCAGCCAAGGGGGGGTCCGGGGAAACACCATATATTTT
TRBJ2-3,TRBV11-3,-,CASSPDSPRQYF,TGTGCCAGCAGCCCAGACTCCCCCCGCCAGTATTTT
TRBJ2-5,TRBV9,-,CASSVAETQYF,TGTGCCAGCAGCGTCGCGGAGACCCAGTACTTC
TRBJ1-6,TRBV3-1/TRBV3-2,-,CASSQQGSNSPLHF,TGTGCCAGCAGCCAACAGGGTTCCAATTCACCCCTCCACTTT
TRBJ1-4,TRBV5-1,-,CASSPGTPNEKLFF,TGCGCCAGCAGCCCCGGGACACCTAATGAAAAGCTGTTTTTT